This T cell receptor beta chain was sequenced during a study of regulatory T cells in long-lasting Graves disease. The authors built TCR beta libraries using iRepertoire HTBI primers and Arm-PCR of CDR3 regions. TCRdb analysed the multiplex PCR reads with MiXCR anew, one entry per CDR3 protein. The sample lists about 520,000 distinct CDR3 sequences, 12% occurring once. Specified time point: newly diagnosed GD, antithyroid drugs for less than 3 months. The TCR library was made from RNA extracted from PBMCs. A few counts support this clonotype. The junction and the germline gene differ at one end; a read error may be behind it. The CDR3 is 13 amino acids. Looked up from germline, CDR1 is DFQATT and CDR2 is SNEGSKA (reference sequence). This sample was shared with a second study, whose subject was T cells in Graves' hyperthyroidism and ophthalmopathy.

The gene calls are TRBV20-1 and TRBJ1-1; no definite D call. This sample comprised peripheral blood mononuclear cells (PBMCs), obtained at new diagnosis, from a patient treated with antithyroid drugs. This TCR came from a woman in her twenties or thirties with Graves disease. CDR3 sequence: CRARGQVNTEAFF. The DNA for the CDR3 is TGCAGGGCTAGAGGTCAGGTGAACACTGAAGCTTTCTTT.